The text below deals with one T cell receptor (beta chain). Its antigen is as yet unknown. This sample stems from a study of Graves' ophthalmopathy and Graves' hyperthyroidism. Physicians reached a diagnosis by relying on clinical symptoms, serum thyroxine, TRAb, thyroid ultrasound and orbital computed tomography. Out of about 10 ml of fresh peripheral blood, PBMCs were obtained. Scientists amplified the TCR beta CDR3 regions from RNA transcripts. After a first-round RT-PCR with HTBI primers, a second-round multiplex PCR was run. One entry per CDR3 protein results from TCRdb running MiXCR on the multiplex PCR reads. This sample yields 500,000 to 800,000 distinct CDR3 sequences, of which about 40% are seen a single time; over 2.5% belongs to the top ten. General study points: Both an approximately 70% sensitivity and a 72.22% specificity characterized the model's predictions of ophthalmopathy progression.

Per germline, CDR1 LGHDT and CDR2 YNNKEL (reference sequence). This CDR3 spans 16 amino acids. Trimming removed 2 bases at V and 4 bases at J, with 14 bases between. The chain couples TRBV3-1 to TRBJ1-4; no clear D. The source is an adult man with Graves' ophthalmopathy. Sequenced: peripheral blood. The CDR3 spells CASSQNDGFFNEKLFF. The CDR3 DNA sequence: TGTGCCAGCAGCCAAAACGACGGCTTTTTTAATGAAAAACTGTTTTTT.